Sequencing of this TCR beta chain was carried out in a study of blood T cells in healthy people across ages. The germline V gene has CDR1 SEHNR and CDR2 FQNEAQ (reference sequence). This CDR3 is 18 amino acids long. V was pared by 3 bases and J by 4 bases, with 21 bases between. Primers used in a second PCR of roughly 7 to 11 cycles were a sample-barcoded 5' primer and a J-beta primer mix. Using its own MiXCR run on the 5' RACE reads, TCRdb lists one record per CDR3 protein. The sample contains about 830,000 distinct CDR3 sequences, approximately 65% of which appear only once. This clonotype was observed a few times. What it recognizes is unknown. Russia was home to the donors, healthy Caucasian individuals aged roughly 6 to 90. PBMCs numbering at least 6.5 million were isolated per sample. General observations from the study: The study lacked donor CMV status, which possibly confounded expanded clonotype changes. Whereas aged donors had fewer naive CD4+ cells, long-lived donors had more of them and higher diversity.

V usage is TRBV7-9 and J usage is TRBJ1-4, with a possible D match to TRBD1 (5 bases). The source material was blood. The TCR comes from a man aged 25 to 40 in good health. CDR3 amino acids: CASSLPHVGDGSNEKLFF. Written as DNA, the CDR3 is TGTGCCAGCAGCTTGCCCCATGTCGGGGACGGAAGTAATGAAAAACTGTTTTTT.